This T cell receptor beta chain was documented in a study of T-cell memory formation after mild COVID-19. Between the trimmed V and J ends, which lost 0 bases and 7 bases, there was a span of 7 bases. This CDR3 is built from 12 residues. Looked up from germline, CDR1 is SGHNT and CDR2 is YYREEE (reference sequence). TCRdb used MiXCR to reprocess the 5' RACE reads, holding one entry per CDR3 protein. The sample lists 550,000 to 600,000 distinct CDR3 sequences; less than 25% were seen once. Sequenced: PBMCs or a T cell subset sorted from them (not recorded which). This receptor was identified in an adult woman who had mild COVID-19 (a few samples of this study predate the infection). Cell type and time point are not known. This rearrangement joins TRBV5-4 to TRBJ1-1, with D unresolved. DNA of the CDR3: TGTGCCAGCAGCTTGGGGCGGATTGAAGCTTTCTTT. Protein: CASSLGRIEAFF.